Below are 12 T cell receptor beta chains sequenced from a single sample in a study of T cells after yellow fever vaccination. TCRdb recomputed calls from the 5' RACE reads with MiXCR, one row per CDR3 protein. The sample contains hundreds of thousands of distinct CDR3 sequences, less than 25% of which appear only once. The material sequenced was PBMCs, taken around 3 weeks after the first yellow fever vaccination. These receptors all stem from a man between 18 and 35 years old who received the YFV17D yellow fever vaccine.

The rearrangement links TRBV5-4 to TRBJ2-1; D is ambiguous. The CDR3 extends over 15 amino acids. V was trimmed by 0 bases and J by 0 bases, leaving 7 bases between them. Germline CDR1 SGHNT, CDR2 YYREEE (reference sequence). The CDR3 DNA is TGTGCCAGCAGCTTGGACTTGACCTCCTACAATGAGCAGTTCTTC. This encodes CASSLDLTSYNEQFF.

A few counts support this clonotype. The rearrangement uses TRBV9 and TRBJ2-3; D is possibly TRBD1 (5 bases). Germline loops: CDR1 SGDLS, CDR2 YYNGEE. V lost 4 bases, J lost 2 bases, and 14 bases lay in between. The CDR3 extends over 15 amino acids. This CDR3 is CASSLLGVATDTQYF. For the CDR3, the DNA is TGTGCCAGCAGCCTCCTAGGGGTAGCCACAGATACGCAGTATTTT.

The chain recombines TRBV11-2 with TRBJ2-2; 9 bases map to TRBD1. The CDR3 extends over 22 amino acids. Germline V gives CDR1 SGHAT, CDR2 FQNNGV. V dropped 0 bases and J dropped 4; count of bases not matched to a gene: 21. The CDR3 loop reads CASSLDPPLYNLQGAGTGELFF. The CDR3 DNA follows: TGTGCCAGCAGCTTAGATCCCCCCCTATACAACTTACAGGGGGCCGGCACCGGGGAGCTGTTTTTT.

The chain links TRBV4-2 to TRBJ2-1; TRBD2 matches at 10 bases. Germline V lookup: CDR1 LGHNA, CDR2 YNFKEQ. The CDR3 is made up of 16 amino acids. V lost 3 bases, J lost 7 bases, and 9 bases stayed unmatched. This CDR3 reads CASSQPLAGAGNEQFF. The DNA of the CDR3 is TGTGCCAGCAGCCAGCCCCTAGCGGGGGCGGGTAATGAGCAGTTCTTC.

V usage is TRBV20-1 and J usage is TRBJ2-5; 16 positions agree with TRBD2. There are 14 residues in the CDR3. Germline V gene sequence: CDR1 DFQATT, CDR2 SNEGSKA (reference sequence). The J segment lost 7 bases and the V segment lost 6 bases, leaving 5 bases of the junction unmatched. The CDR3 DNA reads TGCAGTGCGGGACTAGCGGGGGGGCCGTGGACCCAGTACTTC. Protein: CSAGLAGGPWTQYF.

J is TRBJ2-7 and V is TRBV28; D not certain. Looked up from germline, CDR1 is MDHEN and CDR2 is SYDVKM. Deletions cut 3 bases from V and 6 bases from J, with 9 bases between. The CDR3 spans 12 residues. The DNA of the CDR3 is TGTGCCAGCAGTTTCGGTGTTGGCGAGCAGTACGTC. Its protein is CASSFGVGEQYV.

The chain recombines TRBV21-1 with TRBJ1-1. TRBV21-1 is termed a pseudogene. This CDR3 contains 18 residues. The CDR3 bases are TGTGCCAGCAGCGCAGCCCTACCTAGGAGAGCAGGGAACACTGAAGCTTTCTTT. This codes for CASSAALPRRAGNTEAFF.

This clonotype was detected a few times. The V gene is TRBV7-2, the J gene TRBJ1-5, with 8 bases matching TRBD1. The CDR3 is 15 amino acids. Germline V gene data show CDR1 as SGHTA and CDR2 as FQGNSA. Trimming at V came to 0 bases and at J to 6 bases, leaving 4 bases not matched to a gene. CDR3 sequence (DNA): TGTGCCAGCAGCTTAGCGACAGGGGTGGGTCAGCCCCAGCATTTT. Its translation: CASSLATGVGQPQHF.

The chain recombines TRBV6-1 with TRBJ2-7; D possibly corresponds to TRBD1 (6 bases). The V end lost 2 bases, the J end lost 2 bases, and 16 bases lay between the germline ends. CDR3 length: 16 amino acids. CDR1 is MNHNS and CDR2 is SASEGT in the germline V gene. The CDR3 coding sequence is TGTGCCAGCAGTGAAATGTACAGGGAATTAACCTACGAGCAGTACTTC. Translating it yields CASSEMYRELTYEQYF.

The rearrangement links TRBV12-3 or TRBV12-4 to TRBJ1-5; TRBD1 matches at 7 bases. This CDR3 has 17 amino acids. The ends lost 3 bases at V and 2 bases at J; junction bases unmatched: 10. The CDR3 coding sequence is TGTGCCAGCAGTTTTGGGGCCAGGGGGTACGGCAATCAGCCCCAGCATTTT. Its protein product is CASSFGARGYGNQPQHF.

J is TRBJ1-4 and V is TRBV7-2, with a weak D call TRBD1 (5 bases). V shed 8 bases and J shed 0 bases, with 16 bases lying between them. Germline V lookup: CDR1 SGHTA, CDR2 FQGNSA. This CDR3 has 16 amino acids. The CDR3 protein is CASGRFGAATNEKLFF. CDR3 nucleotide sequence: TGTGCCAGCGGACGGTTCGGGGCCGCAACTAATGAAAAACTGTTTTTT.

V and J are TRBV15 and TRBJ2-5; D may be TRBD1 or TRBD2 (5 bases each). Germline CDR1 reads LNHNV; CDR2 reads YYDKDF (reference sequence). V gave up 1 base and J gave up 5 bases, with 11 bases separating them. This CDR3 is 14 amino acids long. CDR3 residues: CATSRAPWGETQYF. DNA of the CDR3: TGTGCCACCAGCAGAGCTCCTTGGGGGGAGACCCAGTACTTC.